The TCR beta chain under discussion was sequenced for a study of cytomegalovirus exposure and HLA in healthy donors. Study observations and caveats: Most TCR sequences proved rare, with some public TCRs found in many donors. Subsequent analysis found a tendency for first-cohort TCR clusters to co-occur within the 90 to 150 validation repertoires. The study put 150 or so TCR beta chains on its list as cytomegalovirus-associated.

Repertoires were generated with immunoSEQ multiplex PCR, while TCRdb's copy carries only in-frame clones and drops some. Among around 180,000 clones listed, roughly 82% were seen once. The CDR3 runs to 15 residues. V lost 4 bases, J lost 6 bases, and 16 bases lay in between. Looked up from germline, CDR1 is KGHSH and CDR2 is LQKENI. The donors belonged to the roughly 120-subject validation cohort, separate from the roughly 700-subject first cohort. Note on this clone: Its target is not known.

This TCR was sampled from a woman younger than 30 in good health and CMV-seronegative. The chain uses TRBV18 and TRBJ1-5; D might be TRBD1 (6 bases). The specimen was PBMCs. CDR3 sequence (DNA): TGTGCCAGCTCACGGGAAACAGGGCCAGGTCAGCCCCAGCATTTT. Translating it yields CASSRETGPGQPQHF.